Shown below are 13 T cell receptor beta chains from a single sample sequenced in a study of T cells in Graves' hyperthyroidism and ophthalmopathy. What was amplified from RNA transcripts were TCR beta CDR3 regions. The study used the HTBI primer set for a first-round RT-PCR of the TCR CDR3. TCRdb analysed the multiplex PCR reads with MiXCR anew, one entry per CDR3 protein. The repertoire holds 610,000 or so distinct CDR3 sequences, with 46% as singletons. Sequenced material: peripheral blood or thyroid tissue (not recorded which). The origin of the receptors is a woman under 30 with Graves' hyperthyroidism.

The chain uses TRBV11-3 and TRBJ2-7, with D possibly TRBD1 on 6 matching bases. V shed 6 bases and J shed 6 bases, with 27 bases lying between them. Per the germline V gene, CDR1 is SGHNT and CDR2 is YENEEA. CDR3 length: 17 residues. In nucleotides, the CDR3 is TGTGCCAGCAGGACGTGGGATGCGGACAGCAAAAAGGGCGAGCAGTACTTC. The encoded protein is CASRTWDADSKKGEQYF.

This clonotype occurred many times. The chain uses TRBV20-1 and TRBJ2-7; D may be TRBD1 or TRBD2 (5 bases each). Per germline, CDR1 DFQATT and CDR2 SNEGSKA (reference sequence). The CDR3 sequence is 14 residues long. Trimming cost V 5 bases and J 1 base, with 15 bases left between them. The CDR3 region has the DNA TGCAGTGCTCCCAAGGGACCAACATCCTACGAGCAGTACTTC. As protein: CSAPKGPTSYEQYF.

This clonotype was recorded at least ten times. This chain joins TRBV6-5 and TRBJ1-2, with TRBD1 identical over 8 bases. Germline CDR1 and CDR2: MNHEY and SVGAGI. V dropped 0 bases and J dropped 8; count of bases not matched to a gene: 5. CDR3 size: 14 residues. The CDR3 loop is CASSYSRDRHGYTF. DNA of the CDR3: TGTGCCAGCAGTTACTCGAGGGACAGGCACGGCTACACCTTC.

Details on this clonotype: A much larger clonotype is one base distant, so this may be a read error. V is TRBV5-6 and J is TRBJ1-5; perhaps TRBD1 as D (6 bases). V was cut by 2 bases and J by 14 bases, with 14 bases left in between. CDR3 length equals 12 residues. Germline CDR1 reads SGHDT; CDR2 reads YYEEEE. Here the CDR3 DNA reads TGTGCCAGCAGCTTTAGAGGGGGTCCCAAGCATTTT. Its protein product is CASSFRGGPKHF.

This clonotype has at least ten counts. J is TRBJ1-5 and V is TRBV6-6; D unclear. The CDR3 runs to 13 residues. Trimming took off 2 bases at V and 5 bases at J, with 7 bases between the two ends. The germline CDR1 and CDR2 sequences are MNHNY and SVGAGI (reference sequence). The CDR3 reads CASSYVADQPQHF. The CDR3 DNA follows: TGTGCCAGCAGTTACGTGGCCGATCAGCCCCAGCATTTT.

On this clonotype: Germline and junction disagree at one end, which may indicate a read error. In nucleotides, the CDR3 is TGTGCCAGCAGTCTGGACGTCTTGAACACTGAAGCTTTCTTT. Protein sequence: CASSLDVLNTEAFF. V usage is TRBV10-3 and J usage is TRBJ1-1; D unresolved. The CDR3 is 14 residues long. Germline CDR1 reads ENHRY; CDR2 reads SYGVKD.

This chain links TRBV9 with TRBJ1-1, with 9 positions matching TRBD1. Germline CDR1 and CDR2: SGDLS and YYNGEE. Trimming removed 5 bases from V and 7 bases from J; junction bases left unmatched: 15. The CDR3 spans 16 residues. The CDR3 here is CASSPGEAGQGYEAFF. In DNA form, the CDR3 reads TGTGCCAGCAGTCCTGGAGAAGCGGGACAGGGATATGAAGCTTTCTTT.

V and J are TRBV7-2 and TRBJ2-7; TRBD1 matches at 9 bases. V shed 7 bases and J 5 bases; nucleotides not matched to a gene: 9. The CDR3 is 14 residues long. Germline assignment: CDR1 SGHTA and CDR2 FQGNSA. Here the CDR3 reads CASNRQGEVHEQYF. In DNA, the CDR3 is TGTGCCAGCAACAGACAGGGGGAGGTCCACGAGCAGTACTTC. The complete variable domain, with remaining parts taken from reference TRBV7-2 and TRBJ2-7, reads GAGVSQSPSNKVTEKGKDVELRCDPISGHTALYWYRQSLGQGLEFLIYFQGNSAPDKSGLPSDRFSAERTGGSVSTLTIQRTQQEDSAVYLCASNRQGEVHEQYFGPGTRLTVT.

The chain carries TRBV7-9 and TRBJ1-2, with D possibly being TRBD1 (5 bases). Germline V lookup: CDR1 SEHNR, CDR2 FQNEAQ (reference sequence). V was trimmed by 1 base and J by 7 bases, leaving 19 bases between them. The CDR3 is 16 amino acids. CDR3 residues: CASSLGSGPQRGGYTF. DNA for the CDR3: TGTGCCAGCAGCTTAGGTTCCGGGCCACAGAGGGGTGGCTACACCTTC. The variable domain in full, with the rest retrieved from reference TRBV7-9 and TRBJ1-2, is DTGVSQNPRHKITKRGQNVTFRCDPISEHNRLYWYRQTLGQGPEFLTYFQNEAQLEKSRLLSDRFSAERPKGSFSTLEIQRTEQGDSAMYLCASSLGSGPQRGGYTFGSGTRLTVV.

This clonotype was picked up many times. V gene TRBV5-1 combines with J gene TRBJ1-5; perhaps TRBD1 as D (5 bases). This CDR3 has 14 amino acids. Deletions cut 4 bases from V and 9 bases from J, with 17 bases between. Germline CDR1 is SGHRS and CDR2 is YFSETQ. CDR3 region: CASSPGLSGGPQHF. In DNA form, the CDR3 reads TGCGCCAGCAGCCCGGGACTCAGTGGCGGGCCCCAGCATTTT.

V usage is TRBV2 and J usage is TRBJ1-1, with no clear D. The CDR3 runs 14 residues. With 6 bases removed from V and 6 bases from J, the gap between germline ends came to 17 bases. Germline V gives CDR1 SNHLY, CDR2 FYNNEI. This CDR3 is CASRNNRVVAEAFF. CDR3 sequence (DNA): TGTGCCAGCAGGAATAACAGAGTTGTAGCTGAAGCTTTCTTT.

The table lists this clonotype with a count of one. A much larger clone is a single base away; this may be a read error. V and J are TRBV10-3 and TRBJ1-5; no firm D call. Germline loops: CDR1 ENHRY, CDR2 SYGVKD. V shed 6 bases and J shed 4 bases, with 13 bases lying between them. The CDR3 covers 14 residues. CDR3 sequence: CAIRGRGGNQPQHF. The DNA for the CDR3 is TGTGCCATCAGAGGACGGGGTGGAAATCAGCCCCAGCATTTT.

This clonotype was seen ten or more times. The chain couples TRBV12-3 or TRBV12-4 to TRBJ1-2; D unresolved. The CDR3 loop spans 13 amino acids. With 10 bases removed from V and 2 bases from J, the gap between germline ends came to 14 bases. The CDR3 DNA is TGTGCCAATGCTCGGACCGACAACTATGGCTACACCTTC. Protein sequence: CANARTDNYGYTF.